One and the same sample provided the 25 T cell receptor beta chains below, sequenced in a study of blood T cell repertoires in COVID-19. Using immunoSEQ multiplex PCR, the repertoire was profiled, and TCRdb retains in-frame clones only, with some absent. Of 170,000 or so clones listed, around 87% were seen once; the top ten hold less than 0.7%. Sequenced material: peripheral blood. Receptors were obtained from a man aged 55 to 70 with COVID-19, enrolled during active disease.

This chain joins TRBV2 and TRBJ2-1; no definite D call. Trimming cost V 7 bases and J 0 bases, with 10 bases left between them. Germline V gene lookup returns CDR1 SNHLY and CDR2 FYNNEI. The CDR3 sequence is 14 residues long. This CDR3 is CASMIGGSYNEQFF. In DNA form, the CDR3 reads TGTGCCAGCATGATAGGCGGCTCCTACAATGAGCAGTTCTTC.

This clone occurred a few times. The chain links TRBV6-2 or TRBV6-3 to TRBJ1-5; 8 bases agree with TRBD1. There are 12 residues in the CDR3. J lost 14 bases, V lost 4 bases, and 7 bases had no gene match. Germline CDR1 is MNHEY and CDR2 is SVGEGT. The CDR3 DNA is TGTGCCAGCAGTTCCTTACAGGGGGGGAAGCATTTT. Its translation is CASSSLQGGKHF.

This clone was counted a few times. The rearrangement joins TRBV11-1 to TRBJ1-1; 9 bases line up with TRBD1. The germline CDR1 and CDR2 sequences are SGHAT and FQDESV (reference sequence). V shed 4 bases, J shed 8 bases, and the junction held 8 bases outside the gene matches. The CDR3 covers 14 residues. The CDR3 region has the DNA TGTGCCAGCAGCTGGGGACAGGGAGCGCGGGAAGCTTTCTTT. Translating gives CASSWGQGAREAFF.

The CDR3 nucleotides are TGTGCCAGCAGCGCAAACCGGGACAGGGTTTTGGACACTGAAGCTTTCTTT. It translates to CASSANRDRVLDTEAFF. The J gene is TRBJ1-1, the V gene TRBV9; 9 bases match TRBD1. With 3 bases clipped from V and 3 bases from J, the junction kept 12 bases outside the gene matches. This CDR3 is built from 17 residues. CDR1 and CDR2 from the germline V gene are SGDLS and YYNGEE. The variable domain in full, completed from reference TRBV9 and TRBJ1-1, reads DSGVTQTPKHLITATGQRVTLRCSPRSGDLSVYWYQQSLDQGLQFLIQYYNGEERAKGNILERFSAQQFPDLHSELNLSSLELGDSALYFCASSANRDRVLDTEAFFGQGTRLTVV.

The chain's CDR3 is CASSSRWGGNNSPLHF. The CDR3 coding sequence is TGTGCCAGCAGCTCTCGTTGGGGCGGCAATAATTCACCCCTCCACTTT. This chain connects TRBV5-5 to TRBJ1-6; the D gene is possibly TRBD1 (5 bases). The CDR3 runs to 16 residues. In germline, CDR1 is SGHKS, CDR2 YYEKEE (reference sequence). V lost 3 bases and J lost 5, with 15 bases in between.

This clone was observed a single time. The chain couples TRBV28 to TRBJ1-2; D perhaps matches TRBD1 (6 bases). The CDR3 contains 12 residues. Germline assignment: CDR1 MDHEN and CDR2 SYDVKM. The V end was cut by 5 bases, the J end by 4 bases, with 8 bases between. CDR3 nucleotide sequence: TGTGCCAGCAGTCAGACAGGCTATGGCTACACCTTC. Encoded protein: CASSQTGYGYTF.

This chain joins TRBV28 and TRBJ2-6, with D tentatively TRBD2 (7 bases). This CDR3 region has 15 residues. V was pared by 6 bases and J by 2 bases, with 11 bases between. Germline V gene data show CDR1 as MDHEN and CDR2 as SYDVKM. The CDR3 region is CASRGGGTGANVLTF. The CDR3 nucleotides are TGTGCCAGCAGGGGAGGGGGGACTGGGGCCAACGTCCTGACTTTC.

The chain joins TRBV18 to TRBJ2-3, with 7 nucleotides matching TRBD1. CDR3 length: 15 residues. Germline CDR1 KGHSH, CDR2 LQKENI. J lost 2 bases, V lost 4 bases, and 6 bases had no gene match. For the CDR3, the DNA is TGTGCCAGCTCACAACAGGGGCCCTACACAGATACGCAGTATTTT. As protein: CASSQQGPYTDTQYF.

The V gene is TRBV28, the J gene TRBJ1-1, with 8 bases matching TRBD1. Germline V gives CDR1 MDHEN, CDR2 SYDVKM. The V segment lost 8 bases and the J segment 0 bases; nucleotides outside the gene matches: 5. The CDR3 is 14 residues long. CDR3 region: CASWDRHMNTEAFF. The DNA of the CDR3 is TGTGCCAGCTGGGACAGGCACATGAACACTGAAGCTTTCTTT. Supplemented by reference TRBV28 and TRBJ1-1, the full variable domain reads DVKVTQSSRYLVKRTGEKVFLECVQDMDHENMFWYRQDPGLGLRLIYFSYDVKMKEKGDIPEGYSVSREKKERFSLILESASTNQTSMYLCASWDRHMNTEAFFGQGTRLTVV.

The sample holds a few counts of this clone. The V call is TRBV7-9, the J call TRBJ2-7, with D perhaps matching TRBD2 (5 bases). This CDR3 spans 12 amino acids. The germline CDR1 and CDR2 sequences are SEHNR and FQNEAQ (reference sequence). The V end lost 4 bases, the J end lost 9 bases, and 13 bases lay between the germline ends. CDR3 amino acids: CASSSTGIGQYF. The CDR3 DNA sequence: TGTGCCAGCAGCTCGACCGGGATAGGGCAGTACTTC.

The chain uses TRBV12-3 or TRBV12-4 and TRBJ2-3; D perhaps matches TRBD2 (6 bases). This CDR3 has 12 residues. Between the trimmed V and J ends, which lost 5 bases and 9 bases, there was a span of 12 bases. The CDR3 DNA reads TGTGCCAGCAGTCTCAGGGACTTAACGCAGTATTTT. As protein: CASSLRDLTQYF.

This chain joins TRBV19 and TRBJ2-1; D is uncertain. Germline CDR1 reads LNHDA; CDR2 reads SQIVND (reference sequence). The CDR3 is 14 residues long. V was clipped by 3 bases and J by 1 base, with 7 bases between them. In DNA, the CDR3 is TGTGCCAGTAGTATGGTGAGGTCCTACAATGAGCAGTTCTTC. The encoded protein is CASSMVRSYNEQFF.

The chain employs TRBV6-6 and TRBJ2-7, with 10 bases fitting TRBD1. The CDR3 is 15 residues long. Germline V CDR1 and CDR2: MNHNY, SVGAGI (reference sequence). V lost 0 bases to trimming and J lost 3 bases; unmatched junction nucleotides: 2. The CDR3 protein is CASSYSDRGNYEQYF. As DNA, the CDR3 is TGTGCCAGCAGTTACTCGGACAGGGGGAACTACGAGCAGTACTTC.

A few counts support this clone. V usage is TRBV4-3 and J usage is TRBJ1-1, with a tentative D call TRBD1 (5 bases). V gave up 4 bases and J gave up 5 bases, with 14 bases separating them. The CDR3 consists of 14 residues. CDR1 is LGHNA and CDR2 is YSLEER in the germline V gene. The CDR3 here is CASSRVRVGTEAFF. The CDR3 nucleotides are TGCGCCAGCAGCCGGGTCAGGGTGGGGACTGAAGCTTTCTTT.

J is TRBJ2-1 and V is TRBV5-1, with 10 bases that match TRBD1. Germline V CDR1 and CDR2: SGHRS, YFSETQ. The CDR3 length is 16 residues. V shed 0 bases and J 5 bases; nucleotides not matched to a gene: 5. The CDR3 reads CASSLGGTGAHNEQFF. CDR3 in DNA: TGCGCCAGCAGCTTGGGTGGGACAGGGGCACACAATGAGCAGTTCTTC.

The chain employs TRBV28 and TRBJ1-5; 10 nucleotides match TRBD1. CDR1 is MDHEN, CDR2 SYDVKM, per germline. Trimming at V came to 7 bases and at J to 0 bases, leaving 12 bases not matched to a gene. CDR3 size: 18 residues. DNA for the CDR3: TGTGCCAGCACTCCCCGGGACAGGGGCCTCCCTAGCAATCAGCCCCAGCATTTT. It specifies CASTPRDRGLPSNQPQHF.

V is TRBV25-1 and J is TRBJ2-7, with a tentative D call TRBD1 (5 bases). The CDR3 covers 14 residues. Germline V gene sequence: CDR1 MGHDK, CDR2 SYGVNS. V was trimmed by 1 base and J by 4 bases, leaving 11 bases between them. Here the CDR3 reads CASSEFGQGYEQYF. The CDR3 nucleotides are TGTGCCAGCAGTGAATTCGGGCAGGGTTACGAGCAGTACTTC.

The chain carries TRBV7-9 and TRBJ1-1; the D gene is possibly TRBD1 (6 bases). Germline CDR1 is SEHNR and CDR2 is FQNEAQ (reference sequence). This CDR3 comprises 16 residues. V dropped 1 base and J dropped 2 bases, with 14 bases sitting between them. The CDR3 protein is CASSLDLGQLNTEAFF. CDR3 bases: TGTGCCAGCAGCTTAGATCTGGGACAACTTAACACTGAAGCTTTCTTT.

This chain joins TRBV30 and TRBJ2-7, with 10 bases identical to TRBD2. Germline values: CDR1 GTSNPN, CDR2 SVGIG (reference sequence). The CDR3 sequence is 15 residues long. The junction had 5 bases not matched to a gene; V was cut back by 0 bases and J by 3 bases. The CDR3 coding sequence is TGTGCCTGGAGTGTACCTAGCGGGAGTATCTACGAGCAGTACTTC. Translation: CAWSVPSGSIYEQYF.

This clone has a single count. The chain recombines TRBV19 with TRBJ1-4; D remains ambiguous. The CDR3 contains 15 residues. The germline V gene has CDR1 LNHDA and CDR2 SQIVND (reference sequence). Trimming cost V 1 base and J 4 bases, with 10 bases left between them. The CDR3 DNA reads as TGTGCCAGTAGTATAGGAGGGTTATTTAATGAAAAACTGTTTTTT. This encodes CASSIGGLFNEKLFF.

This chain connects TRBV19 to TRBJ1-2, with D perhaps matching TRBD1 (6 bases). V was cut by 4 bases and J by 1 base, with 22 bases left in between. CDR1 is LNHDA, CDR2 SQIVND, per germline (reference sequence). This CDR3 is 18 amino acids long. The CDR3 sequence is CASSTLPGQGLDNYGYTF. DNA for the CDR3: TGTGCCAGTAGTACCTTACCGGGACAAGGCCTAGATAACTATGGCTACACCTTC.

The rearrangement joins TRBV5-5 to TRBJ1-5, with TRBD1 identical over 9 bases. This CDR3 has 13 residues. V shed 2 bases and J 16 bases; nucleotides not matched to a gene: 10. Germline-derived CDR1 and CDR2 are SGHKS and YYEKEE (reference sequence). CDR3 region: CASSLSWDRDEHF. Written as DNA, the CDR3 is TGTGCCAGCAGCTTATCGTGGGACAGGGATGAACATTTT.

The V call is TRBV12-3 or TRBV12-4, the J call TRBJ1-2; D gene uncertain. The V end was cut by 2 bases, the J end by 7 bases, with 5 bases between. CDR3 length: 11 amino acids. The CDR3 protein is CASSLRGGYTF. As DNA, the CDR3 is TGTGCCAGCAGTTTACGCGGTGGCTACACCTTC.

This chain links TRBV9 with TRBJ1-1, with a possible D match to TRBD1 (6 bases). The germline V gene has CDR1 SGDLS and CDR2 YYNGEE. Trimming shortened V by 4 bases and J by 3 bases, and 19 bases separated the two germline ends. The CDR3 contains 16 residues. The DNA for the CDR3 is TGTGCCAGCAGCCCACGCCAGGGGCGCTGGGACACTGAAGCTTTCTTT. This sequence encodes CASSPRQGRWDTEAFF.

This chain joins TRBV6-5 and TRBJ1-5, with TRBD1 matching 9 bases. J was trimmed by 5 bases and V by 6 bases; bases with no gene match: 8. Germline V CDR1 and CDR2: MNHEY, SVGAGI. The CDR3 length is 15 residues. The CDR3 coding sequence is TGTGCCAGCAGCCAGGACAGGGGTCCGTATCAGCCCCAGCATTTT. This encodes CASSQDRGPYQPQHF.